This entry concerns a single T cell receptor beta chain. This sample is part of a study of blood T cell repertoires in COVID-19. In the study overall: Samples taken during acute and convalescent COVID-19 were collected in the United States, Italy and Spain. PBMCs, B-cell-depleted T cells, or T cells were the source of the cDNA or gDNA that made up the material.

Only in-frame clones appear in the TCRdb table, and some are missing; sequencing was by immunoSEQ multiplex PCR. The repertoire holds around 130,000 clones, with roughly four fifths as singletons. V shed 3 bases and J 2 bases; nucleotides not matched to a gene: 10. Germline CDR1 is MDHEN and CDR2 is SYDVKM. This CDR3 is built from 16 residues. V is TRBV28 and J is TRBJ2-7; 7 nucleotides match TRBD1. Sequencing used peripheral blood. This clonotype was obtained from a woman between 45 and 60 years old with acute or convalescent COVID-19. The chain's CDR3 is CASSFLYATGTYEQYF. The DNA for the CDR3 is TGTGCCAGCAGTTTTTTATATGCGACAGGGACCTACGAGCAGTACTTC. The complete variable domain, with remaining parts taken from reference TRBV28 and TRBJ2-7, reads DVKVTQSSRYLVKRTGEKVFLECVQDMDHENMFWYRQDPGLGLRLIYFSYDVKMKEKGDIPEGYSVSREKKERFSLILESASTNQTSMYLCASSFLYATGTYEQYFGPGTRLTVT.